One sample yielded the 20 T cell receptor beta chains listed below, sequenced in a study of blood T cell repertoires in COVID-19. Libraries were prepared by immunoSEQ multiplex PCR; TCRdb keeps only in-frame clonotypes and omits some of them. The sample holds 310,000 or so clones, approximately 92% seen once. Sequenced material: PBMCs or T cells enriched from blood (not recorded which). The receptors were sampled from a woman aged 30 to 39 who had recovered from COVID-19.

This clone showed up just once. This specimen includes other DNA sequences encoding the same CDR3. The V call is TRBV5-4, the J call TRBJ2-7; 10 bases fit TRBD1. The CDR3 is 14 residues long. Germline V gene data show CDR1 as SGHNT and CDR2 as YYREEE (reference sequence). The V segment lost 4 bases and the J segment 2 bases; nucleotides outside the gene matches: 3. CDR3 region: CASSPGQGAYEQYF. The CDR3 nucleotides are TGTGCCAGCAGCCCCGGACAGGGGGCCTACGAGCAGTACTTC.

The chain links TRBV7-2 to TRBJ2-2; no firm D call. The germline V and J ends were trimmed by 1 base and 5 bases, with 11 bases remaining between them. The germline V gene encodes CDR1 SGHTA and CDR2 FQGNSA. The CDR3 sequence is 15 residues long. CDR3 nucleotide sequence: TGTGCCAGCAGCTTAGAACGTACTGAAACCGGGGAGCTGTTTTTT. It encodes CASSLERTETGELFF.

The rearrangement joins TRBV6-5 to TRBJ1-5, with 8 bases identical to TRBD1. The V gene end was trimmed by 5 bases and the J gene end by 7 bases; junction bases not matched to a gene: 7. Germline CDR1 and CDR2: MNHEY and SVGAGI. CDR3 length: 14 amino acids. The CDR3 spells CASSTGQGRQPQHF. The CDR3 DNA is TGTGCCAGCAGTACCGGACAGGGACGGCAGCCCCAGCATTTT.

The count of this clone is one. This sequence joins TRBV9 and TRBJ1-1; D remains ambiguous. Trimming pared 3 bases from V and 0 bases from J, leaving 6 bases between. From germline, CDR1 is SGDLS and CDR2 YYNGEE. This CDR3 spans 13 amino acids. CDR3 DNA: TGTGCCAGCAGCGGAGCGCTGAACACTGAAGCTTTCTTT. This encodes CASSGALNTEAFF.

V gene TRBV5-1 combines with J gene TRBJ2-1, with D possibly being TRBD2 (6 bases). The ends were cut back, 0 bases at V and 0 bases at J, with 13 bases in the middle. Germline CDR1 reads SGHRS; CDR2 reads YFSETQ. The CDR3 covers 17 residues. CDR3 nucleotide sequence: TGCGCCAGCAGCTTGGGCGGGACGGGAAGCTCCTACAATGAGCAGTTCTTC. The encoded protein is CASSLGGTGSSYNEQFF.

This clone has a handful of counts. The V and J genes are TRBV19 and TRBJ2-1; 9 bases map to TRBD2. V lost 0 bases to trimming and J lost 4 bases; unmatched junction nucleotides: 4. The CDR3 has 16 amino acids. Germline V gene lookup returns CDR1 LNHDA and CDR2 SQIVND (reference sequence). In DNA, the CDR3 is TGTGCCAGTAGTATAGAATTTCTAGCGGGATACAATGAGCAGTTCTTC. Translated, it gives CASSIEFLAGYNEQFF.

This chain links TRBV11-2 with TRBJ2-5; D is possibly TRBD2 (5 bases). Trimming cost V 1 base and J 6 bases, with 12 bases left between them. The CDR3 runs 14 residues. CDR1 and CDR2 (germline): SGHAT, FQNNGV. The CDR3 DNA reads as TGTGCCAGCAGCTTAGCGTCCGGGGTGAAGACCCAGTACTTC. Its protein product is CASSLASGVKTQYF. Filled out from reference TRBV11-2 and TRBJ2-5, the complete variable domain reads EAGVAQSPRYKIIEKRQSVAFWCNPISGHATLYWYQQILGQGPKLLIQFQNNGVVDDSQLPKDRFSAERLKGVDSTLKIQPAKLEDSAVYLCASSLASGVKTQYFGPGTRLLVL.

J is TRBJ2-1 and V is TRBV5-4, with D maybe TRBD2 (5 bases). V lost 1 base and J 9 bases, leaving 11 bases between the germline ends. The CDR3 loop spans 13 amino acids. Looked up from germline, CDR1 is SGHNT and CDR2 is YYREEE (reference sequence). CDR3 sequence reads: CASSLRASFEQFF. The CDR3 DNA follows: TGTGCCAGCAGCTTGAGAGCTAGCTTTGAGCAGTTCTTC.

The rearrangement joins TRBV30 to TRBJ1-2, with D hard to call. Germline values: CDR1 GTSNPN, CDR2 SVGIG (reference sequence). The ends were cut back, 0 bases at V and 8 bases at J, with 10 bases in the middle. The CDR3 consists of 12 residues. Written as DNA, the CDR3 is TGTGCCTGGAGTGTTATGTCGAGGGGCTACACCTTC. Protein: CAWSVMSRGYTF.

The chain joins TRBV5-4 to TRBJ1-1; unclear D gene. V was trimmed by 2 bases and J by 0 bases, leaving 8 bases between them. Germline loops: CDR1 SGHNT, CDR2 YYREEE (reference sequence). The CDR3 sequence is 14 residues long. The CDR3 loop is CASSLISLNTEAFF. The CDR3 nucleotides are TGTGCCAGCAGCTTAATTTCCTTGAACACTGAAGCTTTCTTT. The full variable domain, in which reference TRBV5-4 and TRBJ1-1 provide the parts outside the CDR3, is ETGVTQSPTHLIKTRGQQVTLRCSSQSGHNTVSWYQQALGQGPQFIFQYYREEENGRGNFPPRFSGLQFPNYSSELNVNALELDDSALYLCASSLISLNTEAFFGQGTRLTVV.

The chain has TRBV5-1 and TRBJ2-2, with TRBD1 identical over 7 bases. The J segment lost 3 bases and the V segment lost 6 bases, leaving 11 bases of the junction unmatched. The CDR3 spans 16 residues. CDR1 SGHRS and CDR2 YFSETQ come from the germline V gene. In DNA, the CDR3 is TGCGCCAGCACCTTTCCGGGACAGAGTTACACCGGGGAGCTGTTTTTT. Residues: CASTFPGQSYTGELFF.

This clone was recorded only once. V usage is TRBV5-1 and J usage is TRBJ2-1; maybe TRBD2 (6 bases). Germline lookup yields CDR1 SGHRS and CDR2 YFSETQ. Trimming removed 0 bases from V and 8 bases from J, with 15 bases in between. This CDR3 has 15 residues. The CDR3, as DNA: TGCGCCAGCAGCTTGGCCAGGGACTTGGCGCATGAGCAGTTCTTC. Its protein product is CASSLARDLAHEQFF.

The chain is built from TRBV10-3 and TRBJ2-1; D might be TRBD2 (6 bases). The CDR3 has 13 residues. The germline CDR1 and CDR2 sequences are ENHRY and SYGVKD. V gave up 8 bases and J gave up 5 bases, with 13 bases separating them. The chain's CDR3 is CAIAEGKDNEQFF. For the CDR3, the DNA is TGTGCCATCGCGGAGGGAAAGGACAATGAGCAGTTCTTC.

The chain couples TRBV6-5 to TRBJ2-1; D is unclear. Germline lookup yields CDR1 MNHEY and CDR2 SVGAGI. This CDR3 contains 14 residues. The V end lost 0 bases, the J end lost 6 bases, and 9 bases lay between the germline ends. The CDR3 region has the DNA TGTGCCAGCAGTTACTCGTCCGCGTTCAATGAGCAGTTCTTC. This translates into CASSYSSAFNEQFF.

This chain connects TRBV3-1 (or the pseudogene TRBV3-2) to TRBJ2-7, with TRBD2 matching over 10 bases. Losses at the gene ends were 1 base for V and 3 bases for J; bases not matched to a gene: 3. There are 15 residues in the CDR3. Germline CDR1 and CDR2: LGHDT and YNNKEL (reference sequence). The chain's CDR3 is CASSQGLAGLYEQYF. The CDR3, as DNA: TGTGCCAGCAGCCAAGGACTAGCGGGCCTCTACGAGCAGTACTTC.

The chain couples TRBV7-3 to TRBJ2-2; no definite D call. CDR3 length: 16 residues. Germline CDR1 and CDR2: SGHTA and FQGTGA. Trimming stripped 4 bases from V and 4 bases from J, with 16 bases between. The CDR3 region is CASSSHTESVTGELFF. In nucleotides, the CDR3 is TGTGCCAGCAGCTCCCACACCGAGAGCGTCACCGGGGAGCTGTTTTTT.

This chain joins TRBV7-3 and TRBJ2-3, with TRBD2 as a possible D gene (6 bases). The CDR3 covers 13 residues. Trimming stripped 6 bases from V and 5 bases from J, with 12 bases between. Germline CDR1 reads SGHTA; CDR2 reads FQGTGA. The CDR3 sequence is CASSRDSVDTQYF. CDR3 sequence (DNA): TGTGCCAGCAGTCGGGACTCTGTAGATACGCAGTATTTT.

This clone was observed once. The rearrangement links TRBV28 to TRBJ1-1; a possible D gene is TRBD1 (5 bases). The germline V gene has CDR1 MDHEN and CDR2 SYDVKM. V was pared by 7 bases and J by 2 bases, with 20 bases between. The CDR3 extends over 16 amino acids. In nucleotides, the CDR3 is TGTGCCAGCACCCCGGGGGAGGGGTGGTCAAACACTGAAGCTTTCTTT. Translation: CASTPGEGWSNTEAFF.

The DNA for the CDR3 is TGTGCCTGCAGAACCGGGACGGGAGTTAGAGAGCAGTACTTC. It codes for CACRTGTGVREQYF. The V and J genes are TRBV30 and TRBJ2-7; tentative D call: TRBD2 (6 bases). This CDR3 is built from 14 residues. The germline CDR1 and CDR2 sequences are GTSNPN and SVGIG (reference sequence). V was pared by 6 bases and J by 7 bases, with 22 bases between.

The chain combines TRBV5-4 with TRBJ1-2, with 8 bases fitting TRBD1. Germline V gives CDR1 SGHNT, CDR2 YYREEE (reference sequence). The CDR3 extends over 15 amino acids. Trimming took 4 bases from V and 5 from J; bases not matched to a gene: 10. The DNA of the CDR3 is TGTGCCAGCAGCGGGGATCCCGGGACAGGTTATGGCTACACCTTC. It translates to CASSGDPGTGYGYTF.